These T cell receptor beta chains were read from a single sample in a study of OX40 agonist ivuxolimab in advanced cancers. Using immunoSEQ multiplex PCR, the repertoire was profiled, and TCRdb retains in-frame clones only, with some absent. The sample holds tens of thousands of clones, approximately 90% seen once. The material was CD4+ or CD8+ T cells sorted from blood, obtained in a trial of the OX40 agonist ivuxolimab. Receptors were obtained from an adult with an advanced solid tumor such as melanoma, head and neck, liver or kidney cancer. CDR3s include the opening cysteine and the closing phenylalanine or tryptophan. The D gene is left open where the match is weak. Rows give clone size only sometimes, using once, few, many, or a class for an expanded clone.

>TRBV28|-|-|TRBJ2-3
TGTGCCAGCAATCCGGGAAATACGCAGTATTTT
CASNPGNTQYF
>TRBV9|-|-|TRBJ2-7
TGTGCCAGCAGCGTAGACAGCCCCTACGAGCAGTACTTC
CASSVDSPYEQYF
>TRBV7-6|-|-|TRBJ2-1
TGTGCCAGCAGCTTAGCCCCGGTCGGGGAGCAGTTCTTC
CASSLAPVGEQFF
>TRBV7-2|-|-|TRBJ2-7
TGTGCCAGCAGCTTGGCGGGACTCGGAGGGTACGAGCAGTACTTC
CASSLAGLGGYEQYF
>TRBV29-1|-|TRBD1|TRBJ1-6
TGCAGCGTGGGGCAGGGGGGTGAGAATTCACCCCTCCACTTT
CSVGQGGENSPLHF
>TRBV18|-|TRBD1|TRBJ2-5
TGTGCCAGCTCAGGACAGGGGGCTGGAGAGACCCAGTACTTC
CASSGQGAGETQYF
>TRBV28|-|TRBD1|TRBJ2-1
TGTGCCAGCAGTTACCCGCCGGGACAGCTGTACAATGAGCAGTTCTTC
CASSYPPGQLYNEQFF
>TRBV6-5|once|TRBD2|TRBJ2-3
TGTGCCAGCAGGGGGCTAGCGGGAAAAGATACGCAGTATTTT
CASRGLAGKDTQYF
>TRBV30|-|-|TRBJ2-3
TGTGCCTGGAGTGTCACTACGACAGATACGCAGTATTTT
CAWSVTTTDTQYF
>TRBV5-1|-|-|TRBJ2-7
TGCGCCAGCAGCTTGGGAGGGGTCGACGAGCAGTACTTC
CASSLGGVDEQYF
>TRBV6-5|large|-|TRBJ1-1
TGTGCCAGCAAAGTGACAGAGAACACTGAAGCTTTCTTT
CASKVTENTEAFF
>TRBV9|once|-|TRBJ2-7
TGTGCCAGCAGCGCAAATACAGAACGGGACAACTCCTACGAGCAGTACTTC
CASSANTERDNSYEQYF
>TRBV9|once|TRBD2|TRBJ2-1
TGTGCCAGCAGCGTAGTGGGGACTACCAATGAGCAGTTCTTC
CASSVVGTTNEQFF
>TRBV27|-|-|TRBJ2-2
TGTGCCAGCAGTCTCCAGTTGACACTCCCCACCGGGGAGCTGTTTTTT
CASSLQLTLPTGELFF
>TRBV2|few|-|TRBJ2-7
TGTGCCAGCAGTGAAGCGAACCGGGCATTCGGCGAGCAGTACTTC
CASSEANRAFGEQYF
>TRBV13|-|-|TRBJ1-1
TGTGCCAGCAGCTTCGGGGCTGGCACTGAAGCTTTCTTT
CASSFGAGTEAFF
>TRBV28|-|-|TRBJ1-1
TGTGCCAGCAGTGACACTGAAGCTTTCTTT
CASSDTEAFF
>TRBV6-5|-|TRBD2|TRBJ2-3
TGTGCCAGCAGTTACTCGCAGCGGGGCATCACAGATACGCAGTATTTT
CASSYSQRGITDTQYF